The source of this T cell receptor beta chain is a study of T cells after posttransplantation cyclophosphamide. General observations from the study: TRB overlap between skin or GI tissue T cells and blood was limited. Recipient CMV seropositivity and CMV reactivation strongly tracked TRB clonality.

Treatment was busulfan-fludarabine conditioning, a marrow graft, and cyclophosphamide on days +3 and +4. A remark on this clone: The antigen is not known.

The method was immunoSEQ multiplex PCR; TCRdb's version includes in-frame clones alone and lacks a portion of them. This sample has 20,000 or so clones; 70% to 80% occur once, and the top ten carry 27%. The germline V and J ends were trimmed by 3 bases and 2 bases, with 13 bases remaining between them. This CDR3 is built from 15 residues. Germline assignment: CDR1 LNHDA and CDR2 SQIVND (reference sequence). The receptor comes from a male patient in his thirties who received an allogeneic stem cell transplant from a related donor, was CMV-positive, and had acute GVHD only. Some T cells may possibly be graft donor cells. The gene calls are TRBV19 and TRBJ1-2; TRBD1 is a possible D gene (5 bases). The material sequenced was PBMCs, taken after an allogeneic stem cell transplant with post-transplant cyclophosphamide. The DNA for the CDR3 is TGTGCCAGTAGTATCGGAGGGACTATCAACTATGGCTACACCTTC. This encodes CASSIGGTINYGYTF.